The 9 T cell receptor beta chains presented below share a single source sample, sequenced in a study of T cells in Graves' hyperthyroidism and ophthalmopathy. Amplification of TCR beta CDR3 regions was performed using RNA transcripts as template. The TCR CDR3 first-round RT-PCR relied on the HTBI primer set. TCRdb redid the calling of the multiplex PCR reads with MiXCR, one entry per CDR3 protein. The profile shows 540,000 or so distinct CDR3 sequences, around 42% of them singletons. Sequenced material: peripheral blood or thyroid tissue (not recorded which). The receptors originated from an adult woman with Graves' disease, either hyperthyroidism or ophthalmopathy (not recorded which).

This clonotype has ten or more counts. The chain carries TRBV7-9 and TRBJ1-1, with D uncertain. The CDR3 runs to 14 residues. The germline V gene encodes CDR1 SEHNR and CDR2 FQNEAQ (reference sequence). Trimming shortened V by 9 bases and J by 0 bases, and 14 bases separated the two germline ends. Here the CDR3 reads CASAQLAMNTEAFF. The CDR3 region has the DNA TGTGCCAGTGCTCAGTTAGCCATGAACACTGAAGCTTTCTTT.

A few counts support this clonotype. The chain recombines TRBV19 with TRBJ2-6; D is uncertain. The CDR3 totals 12 residues. V was shortened by 1 base and J by 6 bases, with 1 base between the two germline ends. In germline, CDR1 is LNHDA, CDR2 SQIVND (reference sequence). This chain's CDR3 is CASSIVANVLTF. The CDR3 DNA reads TGTGCCAGTAGTATAGTGGCCAACGTCCTGACTTTC.

V is TRBV5-1 and J is TRBJ1-1, with D perhaps TRBD1 (5 bases). The germline V gene has CDR1 SGHRS and CDR2 YFSETQ. Between the trimmed V and J ends, which lost 7 bases and 5 bases, there was a span of 21 bases. This CDR3 is 15 amino acids long. The CDR3 here is CASSPNGGVRTEAFF. The CDR3 nucleotides are TGCGCCAGCTCTCCCAATGGGGGGGTGAGAACTGAAGCTTTCTTT. The whole variable domain, remainder taken from reference TRBV5-1 and TRBJ1-1, is KAGVTQTPRYLIKTRGQQVTLSCSPISGHRSVSWYQQTPGQGLQFLFEYFSETQRNKGNFPGRFSGRQFSNSRSEMNVSTLELGDSALYLCASSPNGGVRTEAFFGQGTRLTVV.

The rearrangement joins TRBV18 to TRBJ2-6; D gene ambiguous. V was pared by 1 base and J by 4 bases, with 11 bases between. Germline-derived CDR1 and CDR2 are KGHSH and LQKENI. This CDR3 has 16 residues. CDR3 nucleotides: TGTGCCAGCTCACCACGACTGTTCTCGGGGGCCAACGTCCTGACTTTC. Its translation: CASSPRLFSGANVLTF.

This chain connects TRBV7-2 to TRBJ2-5; D possibly uses TRBD1 or TRBD2 (5 bases each). The CDR3 is 18 amino acids. The germline V and J ends were trimmed by 5 bases and 2 bases, with 24 bases remaining between them. The germline V gene has CDR1 SGHTA and CDR2 FQGNSA. The CDR3 protein is CASSPGKHMVWGQETQYF. As DNA, the CDR3 is TGTGCCAGCAGCCCAGGGAAGCATATGGTGTGGGGGCAAGAGACCCAGTACTTC.

The chain employs TRBV19 and TRBJ2-5; 9 nucleotides line up with TRBD2. The length of the CDR3 is 13 residues. V shed 6 bases and J 4 bases; nucleotides not matched to a gene: 3. Per the germline V gene, CDR1 is LNHDA and CDR2 is SQIVND (reference sequence). The CDR3 loop is CASSILAGETQYF. The CDR3 coding sequence is TGTGCCAGTAGCATACTAGCGGGAGAGACCCAGTACTTC.

The V call is TRBV20-1, the J call TRBJ1-5; TRBD1 matches 10 bases. Per germline, CDR1 DFQATT and CDR2 SNEGSKA (reference sequence). The junction had 9 bases not matched to a gene; V was cut back by 3 bases and J by 7 bases. The CDR3 spans 15 residues. The CDR3 is CSARGQGSLEQPQHF. In DNA form, the CDR3 reads TGCAGTGCTAGGGGACAGGGGTCCCTCGAGCAGCCCCAGCATTTT.

This clonotype was recorded many times. The CDR3 is CASSEGDRTEAFF. Written as DNA, the CDR3 is TGTGCCAGCAGCGAGGGGGATAGGACTGAAGCTTTCTTT. The rearrangement joins TRBV6-4 to TRBJ1-1; perhaps TRBD1 as D (6 bases). The CDR3 length is 13 residues. In germline, CDR1 is MRHNA, CDR2 SNTAGT. V lost 6 bases and J lost 5, with 13 bases in between.

Turning to this clonotype: Mismatch with germline at one junction end may stem from a read error. The V and J genes are TRBV9 and TRBJ1-1; D unresolved. The CDR3 extends over 15 amino acids. Germline CDR1 and CDR2: SGDLS and YYNGEE. The CDR3 sequence: CASSVSGRGNNEAFF. For the CDR3, the DNA is TGTGCCAGCAGCGTATCAGGACGTGGGAACAATGAAGCTTTCTTT.